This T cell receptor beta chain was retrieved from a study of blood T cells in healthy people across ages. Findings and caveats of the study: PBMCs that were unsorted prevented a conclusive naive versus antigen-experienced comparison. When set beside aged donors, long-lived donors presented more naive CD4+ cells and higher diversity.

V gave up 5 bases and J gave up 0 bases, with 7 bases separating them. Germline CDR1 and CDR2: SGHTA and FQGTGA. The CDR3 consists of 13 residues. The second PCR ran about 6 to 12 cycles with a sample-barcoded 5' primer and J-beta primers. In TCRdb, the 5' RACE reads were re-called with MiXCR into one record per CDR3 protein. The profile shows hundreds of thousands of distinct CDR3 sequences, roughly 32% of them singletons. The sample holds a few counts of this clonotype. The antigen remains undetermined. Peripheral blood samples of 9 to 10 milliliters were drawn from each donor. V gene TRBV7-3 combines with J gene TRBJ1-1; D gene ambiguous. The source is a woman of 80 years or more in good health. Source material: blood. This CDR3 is CASSRELNTEAFF. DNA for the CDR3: TGTGCCAGCAGCCGCGAATTGAACACTGAAGCTTTCTTT.